This T cell receptor beta chain was observed in a study of blood T cells in healthy people across ages. The CDR3 runs 13 residues. The germline CDR1 and CDR2 sequences are SQVTM and ANQGSEA. The V gene end was trimmed by 7 bases and the J gene end by 4 bases; junction bases not matched to a gene: 9. There were healthy Caucasian individuals from Russia, aged roughly 6 to 100, serving as donors. Using a J-beta primer mix together with a sample-barcoded 5' primer, a second PCR was run for 7 to 11 cycles. In TCRdb, the 5' RACE reads were re-called with MiXCR into one record per CDR3 protein. Of approximately 1.5 million distinct CDR3 sequences listed, approximately 43% are singletons.

Sequenced material: blood. The chain uses TRBV29-1 and TRBJ1-1; the match to TRBD1 covers 7 bases. The sequence derives from a woman younger than 30 in good health. CDR3 nucleotide sequence: TGCAGCGCGTATCAGGGGGTGGCCACTGAAGCTTTCTTT. Residues: CSAYQGVATEAFF.